Presented here are 19 T cell receptor beta chains from one specimen sequenced in a study of T-cell reconstitution after alpha-beta-depleted transplantation in children. The authors prepared the TCRbeta library with unique molecular identifiers. MiXCR, applied by TCRdb to the PCR reads, yields one record per CDR3 protein. In the table there are more than 300,000 distinct CDR3 sequences, about 16% of which are singletons. Sample: PBMCs, mostly from graft donor cells, taken 360 days after TCRalphabeta/CD19-depleted stem cell transplant. These TCRs come from a male patient aged 2-10 years who had a stem cell transplant for acute lymphoblastic leukemia, so the T cells may come from the graft donor.

The J gene is TRBJ2-1, the V gene TRBV28; TRBD1 aligns across 9 bases. Germline values: CDR1 MDHEN, CDR2 SYDVKM. The ends lost 5 bases at V and 0 bases at J; junction bases unmatched: 14. CDR3 length: 19 amino acids. This chain's CDR3 is CASSLRDRAALSSYNEQFF. In DNA, the CDR3 is TGTGCCAGCAGTCTCCGGGACAGGGCCGCCCTCAGCTCCTACAATGAGCAGTTCTTC.

In this sample, this clonotype turned up a few times. The chain couples TRBV6-2 or TRBV6-3 to TRBJ2-1, with TRBD2 identical over 12 bases. The junction had 7 bases not matched to a gene; V was cut back by 4 bases and J by 6 bases. The CDR3 consists of 16 residues. Germline V gene lookup returns CDR1 MNHEY and CDR2 SVGEGT. The CDR3, as DNA: TGTGCCAGCAGTTCCTCGACTAGCGGGAGTTTCAATGAGCAGTTCTTC. Encoded protein: CASSSSTSGSFNEQFF.

The rearrangement links TRBV28 to TRBJ1-4; TRBD1 matches 7 bases. V was pared by 6 bases and J by 3 bases, with 4 bases of the junction left unmatched. The CDR3 length is 14 residues. Per the germline V gene, CDR1 is MDHEN and CDR2 is SYDVKM. The CDR3 loop reads CASSSGTANEKLFF. DNA of the CDR3: TGTGCCAGCAGCTCCGGGACAGCTAATGAAAAACTGTTTTTT.

CDR3 coding DNA: TGTGCCAGCAGACCATATGGGGGCCCCGGGGAGCTGTTTTTT. Its protein product is CASRPYGGPGELFF. The V call is TRBV28, the J call TRBJ2-2; perhaps TRBD1 as D (6 bases). The CDR3 sequence is 14 residues long. Trimming took 6 bases from V and 6 from J, leaving 14 bases between them. CDR1 and CDR2 (germline): MDHEN, SYDVKM.

At least ten counts were recorded for this clonotype. CDR3 DNA sequence: TGCAGCGTTGAAATGGCGGGTGCTACCTACAATGAGCAGTTCTTC. Residues: CSVEMAGATYNEQFF. V is TRBV29-1 and J is TRBJ2-1, with D maybe TRBD2 (5 bases). V was clipped by 2 bases and J by 2 bases, with 13 bases between them. CDR1 and CDR2 from the germline V gene are SQVTM and ANQGSEA. The CDR3 extends over 15 amino acids.

This clonotype showed up many times. J is TRBJ2-5 and V is TRBV12-5; D is ambiguous. Germline V gene data show CDR1 as LGHNT and CDR2 as FRNRAP. CDR3 length: 16 amino acids. Trimming shortened V by 2 bases and J by 9 bases, and 22 bases separated the two germline ends. DNA for the CDR3: TGTGCTAGTGGTTTGCTTGGCCTACCGCCCAGAAAGGCCCAGTACTTC. It is translated as CASGLLGLPPRKAQYF.

V gene TRBV5-6 combines with J gene TRBJ2-1; TRBD2 matches 7 bases. CDR3 size: 17 residues. Germline V gene sequence: CDR1 SGHDT, CDR2 YYEEEE. V trimming: 2 bases; J trimming: 4 bases; junction bases outside the gene matches: 12. The CDR3 sequence is CASSFWELARAYNEQFF. The CDR3 nucleotides are TGTGCCAGCAGCTTTTGGGAACTAGCGAGAGCTTACAATGAGCAGTTCTTC.

The rearrangement uses TRBV28 and TRBJ2-7; 7 nucleotides match TRBD1. The J segment lost 3 bases and the V segment lost 2 bases, leaving 4 bases of the junction unmatched. The CDR3 has 14 amino acids. The V gene's germline CDR1 is MDHEN and CDR2 SYDVKM. This CDR3 reads CASSLLRDSYEQYF. The CDR3 DNA sequence: TGTGCCAGCAGTTTACTCCGGGACAGCTACGAGCAGTACTTC.

This clonotype was found a few times. The J gene is TRBJ2-7, the V gene TRBV12-3 or TRBV12-4, with D possibly being TRBD1 or TRBD2 (5 bases each). V was pared by 1 base and J by 3 bases, with 13 bases between. CDR3 length: 15 residues. In nucleotides, the CDR3 is TGTGCCAGCAGTTTAGACGAGGGGCCGAGCTACGAGCAGTACTTC. This gives the protein CASSLDEGPSYEQYF.

The chain joins TRBV6-5 to TRBJ1-1, with TRBD1 identical over 8 bases. V was pared by 1 base and J by 1 base, with 2 bases of the junction left unmatched. This CDR3 region has 15 residues. Germline V CDR1 and CDR2: MNHEY, SVGAGI. The CDR3 spells CASSYYRGGNTEAFF. The CDR3 nucleotides read TGTGCCAGCAGTTACTACAGGGGGGGGAACACTGAAGCTTTCTTT.

This clonotype occurred a few times. The V and J genes are TRBV6-5 and TRBJ2-7, with 10 bases that match TRBD2. This CDR3 is 19 amino acids long. Germline CDR1 MNHEY, CDR2 SVGAGI. V lost 2 bases, J lost 1 base, and 14 bases stayed unmatched. Written as DNA, the CDR3 is TGTGCCAGCAGTTACCCTGGACGGAGCGGGAGGGCCCGTTCCTACGAGCAGTACTTC. As protein: CASSYPGRSGRARSYEQYF.

The chain recombines TRBV4-3 with TRBJ2-2; no clear D gene. Germline V gives CDR1 LGHNA, CDR2 YSLEER. V gave up 0 bases and J gave up 8 bases, with 16 bases separating them. This CDR3 is 16 amino acids long. CDR3 sequence: CASSQELHWGKGELFF. The CDR3 DNA reads as TGCGCCAGCAGCCAAGAACTCCATTGGGGAAAAGGGGAGCTGTTTTTT.

The J gene is TRBJ1-4, the V gene TRBV4-2; no firm D call. CDR1 is LGHNA, CDR2 YNFKEQ, per germline. The CDR3 length is 14 residues. V lost 1 base to trimming and J lost 8 bases, with 11 bases between them. DNA of the CDR3: TGTGCCAGCAGCCAAGGCAGGTCCGACGAAAAACTGTTTTTT. This translates into CASSQGRSDEKLFF.

This rearrangement joins TRBV10-3 to TRBJ2-5; D gene unclear. Germline-derived CDR1 and CDR2 are ENHRY and SYGVKD. The CDR3 spans 11 residues. Trimming pared 8 bases from V and 1 base from J, leaving 5 bases between. The DNA for the CDR3 is TGTGCCATCGGGGTCCAAGAGACCCAGTACTTC. Encoded protein: CAIGVQETQYF.

This clonotype has just a few counts. The rearrangement uses TRBV14 and TRBJ2-7; D possibly corresponds to TRBD1 (5 bases). This CDR3 contains 13 residues. Trimming removed 3 bases from V and 3 bases from J, with 9 bases in between. CDR1 is SGHDN, CDR2 FVKESK, per germline. The DNA for the CDR3 is TGTGCCAGCAGCCATCGCAGGGTCTACGAGCAGTACTTC. It encodes CASSHRRVYEQYF.

V and J are TRBV4-3 and TRBJ2-1, with 8 bases fitting TRBD2. Trimming at V came to 0 bases and at J to 10 bases, leaving 5 bases not matched to a gene. Germline V CDR1 and CDR2: LGHNA, YSLEER. This CDR3 contains 14 residues. Written as DNA, the CDR3 is TGCGCCAGCAGCCAAGATTATGCTAGCGGGGAGCAGTTCTTC. Amino acid sequence: CASSQDYASGEQFF.

This clonotype was detected ten times or more. The chain recombines TRBV12-3 or TRBV12-4 with TRBJ2-1; 9 bases line up with TRBD2. This CDR3 region has 15 residues. Unmatched junction bases numbered 5, after V lost 6 bases and J lost 2 bases. The CDR3 region is CASRPSGAPYNEQFF. For the CDR3, the DNA is TGTGCCAGCAGACCTAGCGGGGCACCCTACAATGAGCAGTTCTTC.

The chain uses TRBV10-3 and TRBJ2-1, with D possibly called TRBD1 or TRBD2 (5 bases each). Germline-derived CDR1 and CDR2 are ENHRY and SYGVKD. The CDR3 length is 15 residues. The V gene lost 6 bases and the J gene lost 7 bases, with 19 bases spanning the gap. CDR3 loop: CAISGDVGAKNEQFF. Written as DNA, the CDR3 is TGTGCCATCAGCGGGGATGTCGGGGCAAAAAATGAGCAGTTCTTC.

This clonotype was picked up a small number of times. This chain uses TRBV30 with TRBJ2-1, with D possibly called TRBD1 or TRBD2 (5 bases each). Trimming stripped 8 bases from V and 2 bases from J, with 13 bases between. CDR1 and CDR2 from the germline V gene are GTSNPN and SVGIG (reference sequence). The CDR3 totals 13 residues. CDR3 in amino acids: CAMTPGPYNEQFF. Here the CDR3 DNA reads TGTGCCATGACCCCGGGGCCCTACAATGAGCAGTTCTTC.